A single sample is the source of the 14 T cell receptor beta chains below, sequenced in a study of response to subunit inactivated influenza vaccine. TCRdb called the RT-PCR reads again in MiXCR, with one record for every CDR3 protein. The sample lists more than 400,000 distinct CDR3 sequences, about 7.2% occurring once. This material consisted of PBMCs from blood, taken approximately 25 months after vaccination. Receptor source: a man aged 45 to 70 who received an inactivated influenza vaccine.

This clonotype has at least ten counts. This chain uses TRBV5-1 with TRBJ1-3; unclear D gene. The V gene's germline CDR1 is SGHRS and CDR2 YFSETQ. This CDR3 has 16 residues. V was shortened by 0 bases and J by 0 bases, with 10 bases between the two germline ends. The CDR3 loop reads CASSLAVGSSGNTIYF. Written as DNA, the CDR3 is TGCGCCAGCAGCTTGGCCGTGGGATCCTCTGGAAACACCATATATTTT.

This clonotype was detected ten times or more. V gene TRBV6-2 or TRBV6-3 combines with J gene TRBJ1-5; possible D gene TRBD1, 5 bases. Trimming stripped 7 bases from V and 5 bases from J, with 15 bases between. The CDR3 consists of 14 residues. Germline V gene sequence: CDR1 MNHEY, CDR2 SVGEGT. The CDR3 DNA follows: TGTGCCAGCAAGGACCGGACAACCGATCAGCCCCAGCATTTT. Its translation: CASKDRTTDQPQHF.

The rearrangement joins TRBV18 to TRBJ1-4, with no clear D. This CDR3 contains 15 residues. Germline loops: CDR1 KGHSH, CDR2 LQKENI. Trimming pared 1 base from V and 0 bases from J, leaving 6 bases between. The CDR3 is CASSPLDATNEKLFF. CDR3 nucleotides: TGTGCCAGCTCACCACTCGATGCAACTAATGAAAAACTGTTTTTT.

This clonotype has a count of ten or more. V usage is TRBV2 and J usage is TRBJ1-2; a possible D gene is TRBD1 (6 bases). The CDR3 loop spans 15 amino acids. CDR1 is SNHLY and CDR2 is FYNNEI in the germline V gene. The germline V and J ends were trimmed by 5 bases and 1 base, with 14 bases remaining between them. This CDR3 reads CASSTQGSFNYGYTF. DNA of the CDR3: TGTGCCAGCAGTACACAGGGAAGTTTTAACTATGGCTACACCTTC.

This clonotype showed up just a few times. Here the CDR3 reads CASSQQLGGSSYNEQFF. The CDR3 DNA follows: TGCGCCAGCAGTCAGCAACTGGGGGGGAGTTCCTACAATGAGCAGTTCTTC. The chain combines TRBV23-1 with TRBJ2-1; 7 bases align to TRBD2. TRBV23-1 has ORF status, its function being uncertain. V lost 3 bases to trimming and J lost 1 base; unmatched junction nucleotides: 9. The CDR3 loop spans 17 amino acids.

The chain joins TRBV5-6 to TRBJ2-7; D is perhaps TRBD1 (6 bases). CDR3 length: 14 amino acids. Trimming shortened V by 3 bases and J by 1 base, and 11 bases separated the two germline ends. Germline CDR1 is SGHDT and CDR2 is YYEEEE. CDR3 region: CASSYQGLSYEQYF. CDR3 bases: TGTGCCAGCAGCTATCAGGGGCTTTCCTACGAGCAGTACTTC.

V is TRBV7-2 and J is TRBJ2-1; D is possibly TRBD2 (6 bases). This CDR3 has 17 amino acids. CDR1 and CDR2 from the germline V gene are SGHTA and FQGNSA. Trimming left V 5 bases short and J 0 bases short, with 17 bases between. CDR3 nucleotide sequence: TGTGCCAGCAGCCCCGGGGTAGCGGCCCGCTCCTACAATGAGCAGTTCTTC. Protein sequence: CASSPGVAARSYNEQFF.

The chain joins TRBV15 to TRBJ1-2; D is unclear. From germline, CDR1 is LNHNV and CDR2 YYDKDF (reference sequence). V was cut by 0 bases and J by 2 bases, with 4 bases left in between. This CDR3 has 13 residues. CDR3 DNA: TGTGCCACCAGCAGAGACAGGAACTATGGCTACACCTTC. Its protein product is CATSRDRNYGYTF. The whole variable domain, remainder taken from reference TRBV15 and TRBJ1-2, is DAMVIQNPRYQVTQFGKPVTLSCSQTLNHNVMYWYQQKSSQAPKLLFHYYDKDFNNEADTPDNFQSRRPNTSFCFLDIRSPGLGDTAMYLCATSRDRNYGYTFGSGTRLTVV.

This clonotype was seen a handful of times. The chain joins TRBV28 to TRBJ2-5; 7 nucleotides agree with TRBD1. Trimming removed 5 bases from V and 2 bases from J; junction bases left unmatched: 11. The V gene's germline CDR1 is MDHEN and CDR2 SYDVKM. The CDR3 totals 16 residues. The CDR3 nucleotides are TGTGCCAGCAGTGACCCGACCGGGACAGAGCAAGAGACCCAGTACTTC. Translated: CASSDPTGTEQETQYF. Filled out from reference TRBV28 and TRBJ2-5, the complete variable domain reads DVKVTQSSRYLVKRTGEKVFLECVQDMDHENMFWYRQDPGLGLRLIYFSYDVKMKEKGDIPEGYSVSREKKERFSLILESASTNQTSMYLCASSDPTGTEQETQYFGPGTRLLVL.

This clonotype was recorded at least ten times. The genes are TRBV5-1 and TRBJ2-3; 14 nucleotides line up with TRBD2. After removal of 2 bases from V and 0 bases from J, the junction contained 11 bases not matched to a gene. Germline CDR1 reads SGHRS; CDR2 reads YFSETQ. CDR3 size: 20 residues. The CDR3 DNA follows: TGCGCCAGCAGCTTACGACCCCCGGGACTAGCGGGAGCCAGCACAGATACGCAGTATTTT. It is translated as CASSLRPPGLAGASTDTQYF.

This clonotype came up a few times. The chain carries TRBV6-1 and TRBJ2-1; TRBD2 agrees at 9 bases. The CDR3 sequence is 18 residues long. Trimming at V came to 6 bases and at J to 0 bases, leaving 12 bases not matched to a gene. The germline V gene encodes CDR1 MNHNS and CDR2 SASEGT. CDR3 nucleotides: TGTGCCAGCAGCCGACTAAGACTAGCGGATAGCTCCTACAATGAGCAGTTCTTC. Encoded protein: CASSRLRLADSSYNEQFF.

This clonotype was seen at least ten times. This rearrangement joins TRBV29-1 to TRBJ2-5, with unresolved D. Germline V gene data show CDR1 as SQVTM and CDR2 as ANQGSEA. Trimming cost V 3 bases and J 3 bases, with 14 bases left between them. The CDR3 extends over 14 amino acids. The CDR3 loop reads CSVDGGTTEETQYF. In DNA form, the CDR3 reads TGCAGCGTTGATGGTGGAACTACCGAAGAGACCCAGTACTTC.

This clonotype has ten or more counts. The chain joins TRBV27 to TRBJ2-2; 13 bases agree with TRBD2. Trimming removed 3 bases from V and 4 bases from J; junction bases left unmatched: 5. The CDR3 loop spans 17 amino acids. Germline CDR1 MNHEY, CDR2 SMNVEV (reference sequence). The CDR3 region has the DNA TGTGCCAGCAGTTTCAGACTAGCGGGAGGCTCCACCGGGGAGCTGTTTTTT. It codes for CASSFRLAGGSTGELFF.

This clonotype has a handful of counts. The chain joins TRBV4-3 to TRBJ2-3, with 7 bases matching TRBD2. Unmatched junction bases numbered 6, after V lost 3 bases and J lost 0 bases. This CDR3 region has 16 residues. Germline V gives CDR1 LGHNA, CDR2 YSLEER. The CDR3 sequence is CASSQETSLSTDTQYF. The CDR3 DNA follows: TGCGCCAGCAGCCAGGAGACTAGCCTAAGCACAGATACGCAGTATTTT.